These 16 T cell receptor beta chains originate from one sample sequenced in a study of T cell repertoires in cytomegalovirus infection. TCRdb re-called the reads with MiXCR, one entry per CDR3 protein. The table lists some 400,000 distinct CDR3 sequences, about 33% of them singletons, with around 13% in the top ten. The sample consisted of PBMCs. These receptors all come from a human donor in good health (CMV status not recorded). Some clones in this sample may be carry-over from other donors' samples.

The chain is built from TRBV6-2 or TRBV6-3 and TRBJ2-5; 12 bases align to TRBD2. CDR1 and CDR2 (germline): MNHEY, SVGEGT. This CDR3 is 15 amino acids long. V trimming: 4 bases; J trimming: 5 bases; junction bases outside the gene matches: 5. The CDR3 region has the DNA TGTGCCAGCAGTTGGGCTAGCGGGGGGGAGGAGACCCAGTACTTC. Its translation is CASSWASGGEETQYF.

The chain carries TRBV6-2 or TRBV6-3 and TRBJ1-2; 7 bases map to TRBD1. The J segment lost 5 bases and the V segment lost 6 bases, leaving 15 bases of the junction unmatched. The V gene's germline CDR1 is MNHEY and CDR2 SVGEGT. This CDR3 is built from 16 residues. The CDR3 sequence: CASRHGTASFEYGYTF. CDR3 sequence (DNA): TGTGCCAGCAGGCACGGGACAGCGTCCTTTGAATATGGCTACACCTTC.

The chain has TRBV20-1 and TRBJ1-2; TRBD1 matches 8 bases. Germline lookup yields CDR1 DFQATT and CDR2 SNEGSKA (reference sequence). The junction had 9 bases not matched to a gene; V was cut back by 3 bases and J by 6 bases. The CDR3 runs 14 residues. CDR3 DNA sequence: TGCAGTGCTAGGAGACAGGGGAGGCTGCATGGCTACACCTTC. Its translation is CSARRQGRLHGYTF.

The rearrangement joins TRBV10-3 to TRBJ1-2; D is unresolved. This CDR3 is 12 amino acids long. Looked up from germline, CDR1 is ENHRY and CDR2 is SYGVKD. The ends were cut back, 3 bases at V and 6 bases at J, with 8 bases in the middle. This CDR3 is CAISDDPDGYTF. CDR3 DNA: TGTGCCATCAGTGACGACCCTGATGGCTACACCTTC.

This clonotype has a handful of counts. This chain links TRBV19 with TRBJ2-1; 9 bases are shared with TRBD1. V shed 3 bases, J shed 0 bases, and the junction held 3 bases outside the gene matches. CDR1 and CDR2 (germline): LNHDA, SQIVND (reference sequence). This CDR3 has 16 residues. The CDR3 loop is CASSILQGASYNEQFF. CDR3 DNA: TGTGCCAGTAGTATTTTACAGGGGGCCTCCTACAATGAGCAGTTCTTC.

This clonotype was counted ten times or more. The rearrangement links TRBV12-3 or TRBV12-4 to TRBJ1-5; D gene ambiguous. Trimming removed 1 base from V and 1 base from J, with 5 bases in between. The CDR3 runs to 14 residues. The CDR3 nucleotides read TGTGCCAGCAGTTTAGGGAAGAGCAATCAGCCCCAGCATTTT. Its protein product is CASSLGKSNQPQHF.

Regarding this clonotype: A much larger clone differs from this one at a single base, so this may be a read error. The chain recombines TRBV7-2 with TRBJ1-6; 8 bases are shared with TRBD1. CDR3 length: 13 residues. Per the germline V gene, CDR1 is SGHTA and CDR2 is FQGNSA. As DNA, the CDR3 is TGTGCCAGCAGCGGACAGGGACATTCACCCCTCCGCTTT. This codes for CASSGQGHSPLRF. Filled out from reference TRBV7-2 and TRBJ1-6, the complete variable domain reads GAGVSQSPSNKVTEKGKDVELRCDPISGHTALYWYRQSLGQGLEFLIYFQGNSAPDKSGLPSDRFSAERTGGSVSTLTIQRTQQEDSAVYLCASSGQGHSPLRFGNGTRLTVT.

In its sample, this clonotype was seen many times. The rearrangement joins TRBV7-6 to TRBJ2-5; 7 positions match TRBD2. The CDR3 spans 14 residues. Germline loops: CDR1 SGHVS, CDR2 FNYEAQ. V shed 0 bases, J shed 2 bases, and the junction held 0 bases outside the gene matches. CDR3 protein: CASSLAGGQETQYF. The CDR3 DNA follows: TGTGCCAGCAGCTTAGCGGGGGGGCAAGAGACCCAGTACTTC.

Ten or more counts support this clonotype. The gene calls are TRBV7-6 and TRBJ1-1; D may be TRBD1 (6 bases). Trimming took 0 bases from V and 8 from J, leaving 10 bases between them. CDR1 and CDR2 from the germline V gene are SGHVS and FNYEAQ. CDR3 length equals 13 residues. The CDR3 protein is CASSLAGQGEAFF. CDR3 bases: TGTGCCAGCAGCTTAGCCGGCCAGGGGGAAGCTTTCTTT.

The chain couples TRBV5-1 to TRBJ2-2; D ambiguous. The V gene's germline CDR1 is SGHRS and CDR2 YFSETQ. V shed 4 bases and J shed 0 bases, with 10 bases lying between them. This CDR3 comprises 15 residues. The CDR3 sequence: CASSPWNANTGELFF. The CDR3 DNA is TGCGCCAGCAGCCCTTGGAATGCGAACACCGGGGAGCTGTTTTTT.

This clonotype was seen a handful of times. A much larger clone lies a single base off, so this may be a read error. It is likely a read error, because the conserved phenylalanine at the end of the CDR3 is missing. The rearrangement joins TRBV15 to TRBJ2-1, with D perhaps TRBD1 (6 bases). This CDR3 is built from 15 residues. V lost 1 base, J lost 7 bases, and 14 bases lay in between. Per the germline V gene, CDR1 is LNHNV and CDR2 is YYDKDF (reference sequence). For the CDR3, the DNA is TGTGCCACCAGCAGAGGGACAGCTGGTCGGAATGAGCAGTTCCTC. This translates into CATSRGTAGRNEQFL.

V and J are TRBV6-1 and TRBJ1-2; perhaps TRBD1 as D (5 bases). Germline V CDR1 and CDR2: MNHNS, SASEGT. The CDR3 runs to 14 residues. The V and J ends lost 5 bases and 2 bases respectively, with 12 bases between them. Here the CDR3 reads CASSPRAGNYGYTF. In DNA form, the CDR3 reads TGTGCCAGCAGTCCAAGGGCAGGGAACTATGGCTACACCTTC.

DNA for the CDR3: TGCAGTGCTACAGGGGTGACCCAAAGCGAGACCCAGTACTTC. Encoded protein: CSATGVTQSETQYF. The chain uses TRBV20-1 and TRBJ2-5; D is perhaps TRBD1 (6 bases). V lost 4 bases and J lost 5, with 17 bases in between. This CDR3 comprises 14 residues. The germline gives CDR1 DFQATT, CDR2 SNEGSKA (reference sequence).

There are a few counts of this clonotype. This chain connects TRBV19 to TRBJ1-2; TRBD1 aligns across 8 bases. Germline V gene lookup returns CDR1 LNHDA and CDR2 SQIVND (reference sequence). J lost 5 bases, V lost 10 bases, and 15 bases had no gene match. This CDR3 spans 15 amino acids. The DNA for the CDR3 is TGTGCCACATCTAGTCCCGGGACAGGAAGATATGGCTACACCTTC. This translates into CATSSPGTGRYGYTF.

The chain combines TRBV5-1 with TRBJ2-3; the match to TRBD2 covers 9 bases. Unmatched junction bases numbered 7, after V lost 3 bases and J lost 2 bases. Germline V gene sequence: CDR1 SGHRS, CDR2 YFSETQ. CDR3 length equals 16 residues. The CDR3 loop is CASSYTTSGDTDTQYF. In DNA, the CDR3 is TGCGCCAGCAGCTACACGACTAGCGGAGACACAGATACGCAGTATTTT.

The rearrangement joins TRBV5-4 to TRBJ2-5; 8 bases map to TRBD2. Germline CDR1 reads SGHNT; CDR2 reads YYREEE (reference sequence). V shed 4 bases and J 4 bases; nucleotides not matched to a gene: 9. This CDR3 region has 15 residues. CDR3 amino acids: CASSGTGTRGETQYF. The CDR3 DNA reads TGTGCCAGCAGCGGCACCGGGACTAGAGGAGAGACCCAGTACTTC.